This T cell receptor beta chain was documented in a study of blood T cell repertoires in COVID-19. Study as a whole: Researchers got acute and convalescent COVID-19 samples from the United States, Italy and Spain.

Germline V gives CDR1 GTSNPN, CDR2 SVGIG (reference sequence). After removal of 0 bases from V and 5 bases from J, the junction contained 11 bases not matched to a gene. The CDR3 spans 16 residues. TCRdb's copy holds only in-frame clones and misses some; the assay was immunoSEQ multiplex PCR. The table lists around 120,000 clones, around nine tenths of them singletons. The receptor comes from a woman aged 45-59 years with active or convalescent COVID-19. Sequenced sample: peripheral blood. This chain links TRBV30 with TRBJ2-7; 9 nucleotides align to TRBD1. CDR3 loop: CAWSVPRTGARHEQYF. The CDR3 DNA is TGTGCCTGGAGTGTACCCAGGACAGGGGCCCGCCACGAGCAGTACTTC.